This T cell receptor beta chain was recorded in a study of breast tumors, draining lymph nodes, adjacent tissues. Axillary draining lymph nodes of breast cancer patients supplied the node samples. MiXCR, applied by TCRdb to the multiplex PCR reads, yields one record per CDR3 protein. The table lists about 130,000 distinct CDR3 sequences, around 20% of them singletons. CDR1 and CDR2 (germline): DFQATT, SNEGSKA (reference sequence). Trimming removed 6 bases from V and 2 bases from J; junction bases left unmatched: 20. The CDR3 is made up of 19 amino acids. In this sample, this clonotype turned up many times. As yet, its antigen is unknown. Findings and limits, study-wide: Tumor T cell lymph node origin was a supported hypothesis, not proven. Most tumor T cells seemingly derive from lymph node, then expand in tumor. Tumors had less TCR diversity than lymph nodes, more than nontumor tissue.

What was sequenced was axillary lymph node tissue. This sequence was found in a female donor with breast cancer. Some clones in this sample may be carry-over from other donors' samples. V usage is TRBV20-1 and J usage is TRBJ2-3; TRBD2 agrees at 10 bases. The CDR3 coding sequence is TGCAGTGCCGCGCCTCCCCTAGCGGGAGCACCTATTTTCACAGATACGCAGTATTTT. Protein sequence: CSAAPPLAGAPIFTDTQYF.